One sample yielded the 2 T cell receptor beta chains listed below, sequenced in a study of post-analysis software for immune sequencing data. Study findings and constraints: TRBV5-6, TRBV5-1 and TRBV20-1 were among roughly five TRBV segments more frequent in patients than controls.

The antigens of these receptors remain unknown. The library was made from cDNA and included unique molecular identifiers. TCRdb analysed the PCR reads with MiXCR anew, one entry per CDR3 protein. The sample lists about half a million distinct CDR3 sequences, over 35% seen once, with about 12% in the top ten. Sequenced material: blood. All receptors come from a girl aged 10 to 17 with multiple sclerosis.

The rearrangement uses TRBV27 and TRBJ2-1, with D possibly called TRBD1 or TRBD2 (6 bases each). With 3 bases removed from V and 0 bases from J, the gap between germline ends came to 18 bases. Germline V gives CDR1 MNHEY, CDR2 SMNVEV (reference sequence). CDR3 length equals 18 residues. The CDR3 is CASSLGGGAASSYNEQFF. The CDR3 DNA reads as TGTGCCAGCAGTTTGGGGGGCGGAGCGGCGAGCTCCTACAATGAGCAGTTCTTC.

This clonotype was found a few times. The CDR3 is CASSHTPTSAYEQYF. The CDR3 DNA reads as TGTGCCAGCAGCCACACCCCGACTAGTGCCTACGAGCAGTACTTC. The rearrangement joins TRBV7-8 to TRBJ2-7; D may be TRBD2 (6 bases). V shed 5 bases and J shed 2 bases, with 16 bases lying between them. Germline V gene data show CDR1 as SGHVS and CDR2 as FQNEAQ. CDR3 length: 15 amino acids.